This T cell receptor (beta chain) emerged from a study of graft-versus-host responses after intestinal transplantation. Points from the study as a whole: Peak levels of circulating GvH clones tracked with early post-transplant HvG declines. Allografts of one patient group, those with graft-donor T cell macrochimerism, had high graft-versus-host to host-versus-graft clonal ratios.

Trimming removed 0 bases from V and 4 bases from J, with 10 bases in between. The CDR3 runs to 14 residues. Per germline, CDR1 SGDLS and CDR2 YYNGEE. To note about this clone: The antigen is unknown.

Measured with immunoSEQ multiplex PCR; TCRdb has only the in-frame clones, and not every one. The sample contains about 97,000 clones, more than 80% of which appear only once. The clonotype comes from a human patient who received an intestinal transplant, so some T cells may come from the graft donor. This sequence joins TRBV9 and TRBJ1-1; D gene ambiguous. Material: PBMCs, obtained roughly 410 days after intestinal transplant. The CDR3 loop is CASSVGEGVTEAFF. The CDR3 region has the DNA TGTGCCAGCAGCGTAGGTGAGGGAGTCACTGAAGCTTTCTTT.